This TCR beta chain is from a study of T cell repertoires in cytomegalovirus infection. In its sample, this clonotype was seen a few times. The germline V gene has CDR1 SGHAT and CDR2 FQNNGV. This CDR3 spans 15 amino acids. V was clipped by 5 bases and J by 5 bases; unmatched bases: 8. TCRdb re-called the reads with MiXCR, one entry per CDR3 protein. In the table there are roughly 250,000 distinct CDR3 sequences, 22% of which are singletons. The chain recombines TRBV11-2 with TRBJ1-2, with 10 bases aligning to TRBD1. Sample: CD8+ T cells from PBMCs. This TCR was sampled from a human donor in good health (CMV status not recorded). Some clones in this sample may be carry-over from other donors' samples. CDR3 nucleotide sequence: TGTGCCAGCAGCACCGGGACAGGGGCCTTTTATGGCTACACCTTC. Translation gives CASSTGTGAFYGYTF.